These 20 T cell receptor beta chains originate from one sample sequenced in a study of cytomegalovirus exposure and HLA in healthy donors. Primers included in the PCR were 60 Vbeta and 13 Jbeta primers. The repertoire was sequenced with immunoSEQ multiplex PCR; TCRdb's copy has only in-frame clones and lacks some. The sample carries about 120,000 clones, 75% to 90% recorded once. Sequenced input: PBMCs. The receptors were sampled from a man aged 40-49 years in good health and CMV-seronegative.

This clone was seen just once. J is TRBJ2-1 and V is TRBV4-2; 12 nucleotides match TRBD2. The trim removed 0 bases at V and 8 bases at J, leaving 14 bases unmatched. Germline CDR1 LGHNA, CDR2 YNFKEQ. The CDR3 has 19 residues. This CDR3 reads CASSQEAVLAGGTGDEQFF. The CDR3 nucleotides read TGTGCCAGCAGCCAAGAAGCAGTACTAGCGGGGGGCACTGGGGATGAGCAGTTCTTC.

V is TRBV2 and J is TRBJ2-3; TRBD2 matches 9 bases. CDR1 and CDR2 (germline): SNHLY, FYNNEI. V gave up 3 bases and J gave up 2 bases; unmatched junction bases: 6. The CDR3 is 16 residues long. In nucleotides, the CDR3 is TGTGCCAGCAGTGAGGAAGCGGGGGGCATCACAGATACGCAGTATTTT. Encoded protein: CASSEEAGGITDTQYF.

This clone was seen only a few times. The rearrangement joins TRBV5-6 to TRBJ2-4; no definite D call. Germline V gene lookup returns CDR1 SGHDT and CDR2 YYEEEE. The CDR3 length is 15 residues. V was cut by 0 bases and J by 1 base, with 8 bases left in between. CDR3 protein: CASSLESAAKNIQYF. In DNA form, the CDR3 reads TGTGCCAGCAGCTTGGAGTCTGCGGCCAAAAACATTCAGTACTTC.

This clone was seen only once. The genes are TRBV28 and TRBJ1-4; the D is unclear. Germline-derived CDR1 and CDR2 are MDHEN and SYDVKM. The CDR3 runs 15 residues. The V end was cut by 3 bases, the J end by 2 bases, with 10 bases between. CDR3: CASSLAGKTNEKLFF. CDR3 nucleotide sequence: TGTGCCAGCAGTTTGGCGGGAAAGACTAATGAAAAACTGTTTTTT.

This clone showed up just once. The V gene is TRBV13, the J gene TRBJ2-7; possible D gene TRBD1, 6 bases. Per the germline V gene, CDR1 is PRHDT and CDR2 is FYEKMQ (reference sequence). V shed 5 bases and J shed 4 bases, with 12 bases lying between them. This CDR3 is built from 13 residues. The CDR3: CASSPTDRYEQYF. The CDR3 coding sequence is TGTGCCAGCAGCCCAACCGACAGGTACGAGCAGTACTTC.

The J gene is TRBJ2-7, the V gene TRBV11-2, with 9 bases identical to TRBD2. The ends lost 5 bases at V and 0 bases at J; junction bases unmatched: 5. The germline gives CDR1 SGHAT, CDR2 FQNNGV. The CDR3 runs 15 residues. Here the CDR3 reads CASSRSGGSSYEQYF. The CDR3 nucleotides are TGTGCCAGCAGCCGCAGCGGGGGGTCCTCCTACGAGCAGTACTTC.

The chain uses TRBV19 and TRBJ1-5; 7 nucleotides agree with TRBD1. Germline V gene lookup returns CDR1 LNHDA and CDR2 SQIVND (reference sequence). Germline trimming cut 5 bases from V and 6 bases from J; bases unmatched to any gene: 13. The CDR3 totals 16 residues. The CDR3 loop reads CASSFPRTGTTQPQHF. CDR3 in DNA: TGTGCCAGTAGTTTCCCTCGGACAGGAACGACTCAGCCCCAGCATTTT.

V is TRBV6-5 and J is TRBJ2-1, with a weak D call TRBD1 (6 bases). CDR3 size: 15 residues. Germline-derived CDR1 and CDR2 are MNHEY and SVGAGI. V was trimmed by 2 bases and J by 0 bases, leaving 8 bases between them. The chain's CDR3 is CASSYRDISYNEQFF. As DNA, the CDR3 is TGTGCCAGCAGTTACAGGGACATCTCCTACAATGAGCAGTTCTTC.

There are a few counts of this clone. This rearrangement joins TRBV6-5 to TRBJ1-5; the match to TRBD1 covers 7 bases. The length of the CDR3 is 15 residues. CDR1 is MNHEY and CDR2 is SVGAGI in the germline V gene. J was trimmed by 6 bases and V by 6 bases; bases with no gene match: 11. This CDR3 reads CASSKTGKAGQPQHF. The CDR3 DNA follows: TGTGCCAGCAGCAAGACAGGGAAGGCGGGTCAGCCCCAGCATTTT.

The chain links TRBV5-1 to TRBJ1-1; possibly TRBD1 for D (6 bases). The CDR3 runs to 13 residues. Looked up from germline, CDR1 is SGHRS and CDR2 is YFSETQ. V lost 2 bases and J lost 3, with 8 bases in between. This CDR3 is CASSLGGDTEAFF. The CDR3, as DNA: TGCGCCAGCAGCTTAGGGGGTGACACTGAAGCTTTCTTT.

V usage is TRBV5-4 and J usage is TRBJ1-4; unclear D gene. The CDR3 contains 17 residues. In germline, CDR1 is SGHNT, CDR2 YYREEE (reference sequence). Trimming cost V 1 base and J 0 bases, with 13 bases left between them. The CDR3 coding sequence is TGTGCCAGCAGCTTGAAAGGCGGCATTACAACTAATGAAAAACTGTTTTTT. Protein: CASSLKGGITTNEKLFF.

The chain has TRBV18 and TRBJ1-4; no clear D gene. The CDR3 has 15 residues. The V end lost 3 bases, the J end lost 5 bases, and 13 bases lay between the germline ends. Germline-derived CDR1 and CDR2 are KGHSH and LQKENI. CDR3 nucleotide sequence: TGTGCCAGCTCACCCCAGGTCGGATTAAATGAAAAACTGTTTTTT. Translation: CASSPQVGLNEKLFF.

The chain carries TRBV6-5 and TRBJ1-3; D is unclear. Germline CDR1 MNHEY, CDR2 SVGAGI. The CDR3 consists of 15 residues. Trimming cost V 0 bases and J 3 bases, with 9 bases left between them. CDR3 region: CASSYSKQVGNTIYF. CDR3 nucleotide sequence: TGTGCCAGCAGTTACTCGAAGCAGGTTGGAAACACCATATATTTT.

The CDR3 here is CADLEAGVNYGYTF. As DNA, the CDR3 is TGTGCCGACCTCGAGGCGGGAGTTAACTATGGCTACACCTTC. The gene calls are TRBV28 and TRBJ1-2; D is undetermined. Per germline, CDR1 MDHEN and CDR2 SYDVKM. Deletions cut 11 bases from V and 1 base from J, with 17 bases between. The CDR3 is made up of 14 amino acids.

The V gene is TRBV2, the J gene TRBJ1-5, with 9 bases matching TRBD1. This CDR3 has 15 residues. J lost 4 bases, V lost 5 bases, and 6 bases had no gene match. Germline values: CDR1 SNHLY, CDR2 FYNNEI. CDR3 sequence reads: CASSPGTGRNQPQHF. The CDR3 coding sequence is TGTGCCAGCAGTCCCGGGACAGGGAGGAATCAGCCCCAGCATTTT.

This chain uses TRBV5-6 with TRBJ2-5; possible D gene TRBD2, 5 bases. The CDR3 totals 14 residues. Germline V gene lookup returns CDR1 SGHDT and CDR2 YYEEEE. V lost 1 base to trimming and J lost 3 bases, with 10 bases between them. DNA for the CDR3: TGTGCCAGCAGCTTGAATACGGGGAAAGAGACCCAGTACTTC. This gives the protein CASSLNTGKETQYF.

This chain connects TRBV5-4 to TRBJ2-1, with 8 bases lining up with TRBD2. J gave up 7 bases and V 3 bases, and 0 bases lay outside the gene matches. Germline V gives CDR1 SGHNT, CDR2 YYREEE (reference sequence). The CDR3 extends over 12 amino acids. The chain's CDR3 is CASSSGGNEQFF. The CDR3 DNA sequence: TGTGCCAGCAGCTCGGGGGGGAATGAGCAGTTCTTC. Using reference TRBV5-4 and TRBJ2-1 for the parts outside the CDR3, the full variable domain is ETGVTQSPTHLIKTRGQQVTLRCSSQSGHNTVSWYQQALGQGPQFIFQYYREEENGRGNFPPRFSGLQFPNYSSELNVNALELDDSALYLCASSSGGNEQFFGPGTRLTVL.

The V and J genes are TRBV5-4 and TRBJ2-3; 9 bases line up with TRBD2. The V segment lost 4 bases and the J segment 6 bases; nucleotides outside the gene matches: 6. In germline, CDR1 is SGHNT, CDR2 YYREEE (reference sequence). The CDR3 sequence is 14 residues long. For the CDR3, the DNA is TGTGCCAGCAGCCCCGGGACTAGCAGGGATACGCAGTATTTT. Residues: CASSPGTSRDTQYF. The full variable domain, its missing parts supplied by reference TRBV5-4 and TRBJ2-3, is ETGVTQSPTHLIKTRGQQVTLRCSSQSGHNTVSWYQQALGQGPQFIFQYYREEENGRGNFPPRFSGLQFPNYSSELNVNALELDDSALYLCASSPGTSRDTQYFGPGTRLTVL.

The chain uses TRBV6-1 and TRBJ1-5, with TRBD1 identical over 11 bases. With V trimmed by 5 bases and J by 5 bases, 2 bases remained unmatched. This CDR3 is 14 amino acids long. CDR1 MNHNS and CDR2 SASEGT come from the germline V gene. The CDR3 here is CASSRTGGDQPQHF. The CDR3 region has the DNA TGTGCCAGCAGTCGGACAGGGGGCGATCAGCCCCAGCATTTT.

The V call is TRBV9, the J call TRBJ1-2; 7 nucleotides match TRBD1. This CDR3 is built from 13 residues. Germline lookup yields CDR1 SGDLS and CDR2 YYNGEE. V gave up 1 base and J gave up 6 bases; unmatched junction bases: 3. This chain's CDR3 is CASSVRQGHGYTF. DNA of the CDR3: TGTGCCAGCAGCGTAAGACAGGGTCATGGCTACACCTTC.